This T cell receptor beta chain was retrieved from a study of T cell responses to AZD1222 COVID-19 vaccine. Germline V CDR1 and CDR2: SGHTA, FQGNSA. The CDR3 extends over 14 amino acids. V was clipped by 1 base and J by 9 bases, with 13 bases between them. This clone was detected a few times. Repertoires were generated with immunoSEQ multiplex PCR, while TCRdb's copy carries only in-frame clones and drops some. The sample yields some 62,000 clones, 65% to 80% seen once. The specimen comprised peripheral blood, sampled on day 0 of AZD1222 vaccination. This clonotype was obtained from an adult in good health. J is TRBJ2-4 and V is TRBV7-2; D is ambiguous. CDR3 residues: CASSLVFTSGIQYF. The CDR3 nucleotides read TGTGCCAGCAGCTTAGTGTTTACTTCGGGCATTCAGTACTTC.